The 17 T cell receptor beta chains given below trace back to one sample, sequenced in a study of technical replicates of blood from a handful of donors. Here immunoSEQ multiplex PCR was the method, and the copy in TCRdb shows in-frame clones only, minus some. This sample has about 82,000 clones, with under 96% found just once. Source material: T cells isolated from PBMCs. The receptors derive from a human donor in good health.

CDR3 coding DNA: TGTGCCAGCAGTTGGGGGCCTAGCGGGGGATACGAGCAGTACTTC. Protein: CASSWGPSGGYEQYF. This chain links TRBV27 with TRBJ2-7; TRBD2 matches 10 bases. The CDR3 extends over 15 amino acids. The V gene end was trimmed by 4 bases and the J gene end by 4 bases; junction bases not matched to a gene: 7. Germline V gives CDR1 MNHEY, CDR2 SMNVEV (reference sequence).

This chain links TRBV4-2 with TRBJ2-7, with a possible D match to TRBD2 (5 bases). The V gene lost 4 bases and the J gene lost 0 bases, with 10 bases spanning the gap. This CDR3 is built from 14 residues. Germline V gene lookup returns CDR1 LGHNA and CDR2 YNFKEQ. Here the CDR3 DNA reads TGTGCCAGCAGCCTTATCCGGGACTCCTACGAGCAGTACTTC. Amino acid sequence: CASSLIRDSYEQYF.

This chain connects TRBV14 to TRBJ1-2; D might be TRBD1 (6 bases). Germline V CDR1 and CDR2: SGHDN, FVKESK. This CDR3 has 12 residues. The V and J ends lost 5 bases and 6 bases respectively, with 10 bases between them. The CDR3 nucleotides read TGTGCCAGCAGCTTTGGACAGAATGGCTACACCTTC. Translating it yields CASSFGQNGYTF.

This clone was observed once. The chain links TRBV19 to TRBJ1-1, with TRBD1 identical over 7 bases. V was pared by 6 bases and J by 2 bases, with 15 bases of the junction left unmatched. Germline lookup yields CDR1 LNHDA and CDR2 SQIVND (reference sequence). The CDR3 consists of 17 residues. CDR3 amino acids: CASSPTGTVRGNTEAFF. The CDR3 region has the DNA TGTGCCAGTAGCCCGACAGGGACGGTGAGGGGTAACACTGAAGCTTTCTTT.

This sequence joins TRBV13 and TRBJ2-7; D call uncertain. CDR1 is PRHDT, CDR2 FYEKMQ, per germline (reference sequence). This CDR3 region has 11 residues. V shed 4 bases and J shed 3 bases, with 4 bases lying between them. The CDR3 DNA reads as TGTGCCAGCAGCTCTCTCTACGAGCAGTACTTC. Protein sequence: CASSSLYEQYF.

The genes are TRBV4-3 and TRBJ1-4, with 7 bases identical to TRBD1. Germline-derived CDR1 and CDR2 are LGHNA and YSLEER. Unmatched junction bases numbered 21, after V lost 7 bases and J lost 7 bases. The CDR3 totals 18 residues. In DNA form, the CDR3 reads TGCGCCAGCAAATCGCTGACCGCCAGGGACAGCTTATTTGAAAAACTGTTTTTT. Amino acids: CASKSLTARDSLFEKLFF.

The chain couples TRBV25-1 to TRBJ2-7, with unresolved D. The ends were cut back, 1 base at V and 5 bases at J, with 9 bases in the middle. This CDR3 spans 13 amino acids. Germline CDR1 reads MGHDK; CDR2 reads SYGVNS. This CDR3 reads CASSESLSDEQYF. CDR3 bases: TGTGCCAGCAGTGAATCTTTAAGCGACGAGCAGTACTTC.

This sequence joins TRBV2 and TRBJ2-1; D unresolved. Germline CDR1 is SNHLY and CDR2 is FYNNEI. V was pared by 6 bases and J by 4 bases, with 4 bases between. The CDR3 contains 11 residues. CDR3 amino acids: CASSPYNEQFF. The CDR3 nucleotides are TGTGCCAGCAGCCCTTACAATGAGCAGTTCTTC.

The chain uses TRBV5-5 and TRBJ1-5; 7 nucleotides line up with TRBD1. CDR1 is SGHKS and CDR2 is YYEKEE in the germline V gene (reference sequence). This CDR3 has 15 amino acids. V gave up 0 bases and J gave up 1 base; unmatched junction bases: 1. The CDR3 DNA reads as TGTGCCAGCAGCTTGGAGACAGGGAGCAATCAGCCCCAGCATTTT. Translating it yields CASSLETGSNQPQHF.

V is TRBV27 and J is TRBJ1-5; D is possibly TRBD1 (5 bases). Germline CDR1 and CDR2: MNHEY and SMNVEV (reference sequence). V dropped 3 bases and J dropped 3 bases, with 9 bases sitting between them. The CDR3 has 14 amino acids. Written as DNA, the CDR3 is TGTGCCAGCAGTTTTTCAGGGTACAATCAGCCCCAGCATTTT. This gives the protein CASSFSGYNQPQHF.

This sequence joins TRBV28 and TRBJ1-2; a possible D gene is TRBD1 (6 bases). Germline V CDR1 and CDR2: MDHEN, SYDVKM. The CDR3 has 14 amino acids. V lost 6 bases and J lost 0, with 11 bases in between. The CDR3 DNA follows: TGTGCCAGCAGCCTAGGGGGTTCTAACTATGGCTACACCTTC. The encoded protein is CASSLGGSNYGYTF.

The V call is TRBV7-8, the J call TRBJ2-7, with 9 bases identical to TRBD1. The CDR3 consists of 15 residues. V lost 1 base, J lost 0 bases, and 1 base stayed unmatched. Germline V gene lookup returns CDR1 SGHVS and CDR2 FQNEAQ. The CDR3 reads CASSLEGQGSYEQYF. The CDR3, as DNA: TGTGCCAGCAGCTTAGAGGGACAGGGCTCCTACGAGCAGTACTTC.

This CDR3 reads CASSFIQGNTEAFF. The CDR3 nucleotides are TGTGCCAGCAGCTTTATACAGGGGAACACTGAAGCTTTCTTT. This chain uses TRBV11-2 with TRBJ1-1; possible D gene TRBD1, 6 bases. The CDR3 is 14 residues long. Germline loops: CDR1 SGHAT, CDR2 FQNNGV. The V end was cut by 3 bases, the J end by 1 base, with 9 bases between.

The gene calls are TRBV9 and TRBJ2-2, with TRBD2 matching 11 bases. Germline V CDR1 and CDR2: SGDLS, YYNGEE. The junction had 7 bases not matched to a gene; V was cut back by 4 bases and J by 5 bases. This CDR3 spans 16 amino acids. The DNA of the CDR3 is TGTGCCAGCAGCTCACCTAGCGGGAGGTATACCGGGGAGCTGTTTTTT. Translating it yields CASSSPSGRYTGELFF.

The rearrangement joins TRBV18 to TRBJ2-7; 8 bases match TRBD1. Germline assignment: CDR1 KGHSH and CDR2 LQKENI. CDR3 length equals 13 residues. Germline trimming cut 5 bases from V and 5 bases from J; bases unmatched to any gene: 5. The CDR3 region is CASSLGQGDEQYF. The CDR3 DNA sequence: TGTGCCAGCTCATTAGGACAGGGCGACGAGCAGTACTTC.

V is TRBV28 and J is TRBJ1-5; TRBD1 agrees at 8 bases. The CDR3 runs to 14 residues. V dropped 6 bases and J dropped 5; count of bases not matched to a gene: 6. Per the germline V gene, CDR1 is MDHEN and CDR2 is SYDVKM. CDR3 nucleotide sequence: TGTGCCAGCAGGAGGGACAGGAACTATCAGCCCCAGCATTTT. Protein: CASRRDRNYQPQHF.

The rearrangement uses TRBV19 and TRBJ1-5; D might be TRBD1 (6 bases). This CDR3 region has 15 residues. V lost 0 bases and J 4 bases, leaving 10 bases between the germline ends. CDR1 and CDR2 (germline): LNHDA, SQIVND (reference sequence). The CDR3 spells CASSIEDRPNQPQHF. Here the CDR3 DNA reads TGTGCCAGTAGTATAGAGGACAGACCGAATCAGCCCCAGCATTTT.